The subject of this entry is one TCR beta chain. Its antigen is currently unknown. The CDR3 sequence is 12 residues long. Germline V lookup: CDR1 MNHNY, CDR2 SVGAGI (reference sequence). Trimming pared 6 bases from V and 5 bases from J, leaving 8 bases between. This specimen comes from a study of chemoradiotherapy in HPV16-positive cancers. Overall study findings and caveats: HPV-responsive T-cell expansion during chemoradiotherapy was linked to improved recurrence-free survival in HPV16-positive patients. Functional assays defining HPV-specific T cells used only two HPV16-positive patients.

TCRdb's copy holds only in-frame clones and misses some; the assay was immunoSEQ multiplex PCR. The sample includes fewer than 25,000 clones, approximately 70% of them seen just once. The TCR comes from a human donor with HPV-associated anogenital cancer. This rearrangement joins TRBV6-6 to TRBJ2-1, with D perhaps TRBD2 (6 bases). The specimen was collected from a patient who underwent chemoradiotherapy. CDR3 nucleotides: TGTGCCAGCAGACGGGAGAACAATGAGCAGTTCTTC. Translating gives CASRRENNEQFF.